The rows below give T cell receptor beta chains drawn from one sample of a study of T cells in Graves' hyperthyroidism and ophthalmopathy. TCRdb analysed the multiplex PCR reads with MiXCR anew, one entry per CDR3 protein. The sample shows hundreds of thousands of distinct CDR3 sequences, 30% to 40% of them seen only once. The sequencing sample was made of blood. These receptors all stem from a woman in her thirties or forties with Graves' hyperthyroidism. CDR3s include the opening cysteine and the closing phenylalanine or tryptophan. A D gene is named only where the DNA matches it firmly. Clone sizes are given selectively: once, few, many, or a class where the clone is expanded.

v_call	d_call	j_call	clone_size	cdr3_aa	cdr3_nt
TRBV7-8	NA	TRBJ1-4	many	CASSLGTASNEKLFF	TGTGCCAGCAGCTTAGGAACAGCTAGTAATGAAAAACTGTTTTTT
TRBV19	NA	TRBJ1-4	many	CASSSTGANEKLFF	TGTGCCAGTAGTAGCACAGGAGCTAATGAAAAACTGTTTTTT
TRBV7-3	TRBD1	TRBJ2-1	NA	CASSSDRGTYNEQFF	TGTGCCAGCAGCTCCGACAGGGGCACCTACAATGAGCAGTTCTTC
TRBV24-1	NA	TRBJ1-5	many	CATSLGTDDQPQHF	TGTGCCACCAGCCTGGGCACGGACGATCAGCCCCAGCATTTT
TRBV13	TRBD1	TRBJ1-2	NA	CASGPDRDYGYTF	TGTGCCAGCGGCCCTGACAGGGACTATGGCTACACCTTC
TRBV4-3	TRBD1	TRBJ1-2	NA	CASSEEGQGPDYGYTF	TGCGCCAGCAGCGAAGAGGGACAGGGTCCGGACTATGGCTACACCTTC
TRBV7-9	TRBD1	TRBJ1-4	few	CASSHRDRGGGKLFF	TGTGCCAGCAGCCACCGGGACAGGGGCGGAGGAAAACTGTTTTTT
TRBV7-2	NA	TRBJ1-2	many	CASSLRRQTNYGYTF	TGTGCCAGCAGCTTAAGGCGACAGACTAACTATGGCTACACCTTC
TRBV18	NA	TRBJ1-6	NA	CASSGQYATLHF	TGTGCCAGCTCAGGACAGTACGCAACCCTCCACTTT
TRBV6-5	TRBD1	TRBJ1-2	many	CASSYSRNAGGCTF	TGTGCCAGCAGTTACTCGAGGAATGCAGGGGGATGCACCTTC
TRBV7-3	TRBD1	TRBJ1-2	NA	CASRLGQGAGGYTF	TGTGCCAGCAGATTGGGACAGGGGGCGGGAGGCTACACCTTC
TRBV28	NA	TRBJ2-7	NA	CASSFRGRAFSEQYF	TGTGCCAGCAGTTTTAGGGGGAGGGCCTTTTCCGAGCAGTACTTC
TRBV12-3/TRBV12-4	TRBD1	TRBJ1-2	few	CASTPDRVYGYTF	TGTGCCAGTACCCCGGACAGGGTCTATGGCTACACCTTC
TRBV5-1	NA	TRBJ2-7	NA	CASRSNGVRGMEQYF	TGCGCCAGCAGGTCTAACGGGGTACGAGGTATGGAGCAGTACTTC
TRBV29-1	NA	TRBJ2-1	few	CSVDSGGVNEQFF	TGCAGCGTTGACAGTGGTGGGGTCAATGAGCAGTTCTTC
TRBV25-1	NA	TRBJ1-5	many	CASSEGRLDTRDHQPQHF	TGTGCCAGCAGTGAAGGGAGGTTGGACACTCGCGACCATCAGCCCCAGCATTTT
TRBV4-1	TRBD1	TRBJ1-4	NA	CASSRGSRQGLSEKLFF	TGCGCCAGCAGCCGAGGATCTAGACAGGGGTTGTCTGAAAAACTGTTTTTT
TRBV10-3	TRBD1	TRBJ1-5	NA	CAIRTTGDSNQPQHF	TGTGCCATCAGGACGACAGGGGATAGCAATCAGCCCCAGCATTTT
TRBV29-1	NA	TRBJ1-1	many	CSASGGGTEAFF	TGCAGCGCCTCGGGGGGGGGCACTGAAGCTTTCTTT
TRBV20-1	NA	TRBJ1-3	few	CSASGGGNTIYF	TGCAGTGCTTCTGGGGGGGGAAACACCATATATTTT
TRBV19	TRBD2	TRBJ2-2	few	CASRKRGNTGELFF	TGTGCCAGTAGAAAGCGGGGGAACACCGGGGAGCTGTTTTTT
TRBV5-6	TRBD2	TRBJ2-7	NA	CASSLDTSGTSYEQYF	TGTGCCAGCAGCTTGGATACTAGCGGGACCTCCTACGAGCAGTACTTC
TRBV2	NA	TRBJ1-1	many	CASSRAMNTEAFF	TGTGCCAGCAGCCGGGCGATGAACACTGAAGCTTTCTTT